The 19 T cell receptor beta chains in this list originate from one sample, sequenced in a study of blood T cell repertoires in COVID-19. Assay used: immunoSEQ multiplex PCR; TCRdb lists only in-frame clones, some missing. Of a few hundred thousand clones listed, 80% to 90% are singletons. Sequencing input: PBMCs or T cells enriched from blood (not recorded which). These receptors originate from a man aged 25 to 40 who had recovered from COVID-19.

J is TRBJ2-7 and V is TRBV27; D is undetermined. Germline CDR1 and CDR2: MNHEY and SMNVEV (reference sequence). This CDR3 is built from 12 residues. Trimming took 5 bases from V and 6 from J, leaving 11 bases between them. The CDR3 sequence: CASSPSLSEQYF. The CDR3 DNA reads TGTGCCAGCAGTCCATCGCTGAGCGAGCAGTACTTC.

The chain is built from TRBV14 and TRBJ1-2; possible D gene TRBD1, 6 bases. CDR1 is SGHDN, CDR2 FVKESK, per germline. V gave up 0 bases and J gave up 4 bases, with 15 bases separating them. CDR3 length equals 16 residues. The CDR3 reads CASSQDQAGEVYGYTF. The CDR3 region has the DNA TGTGCCAGCAGCCAAGATCAGGCAGGGGAAGTCTATGGCTACACCTTC.

The chain joins TRBV19 to TRBJ1-5, with D tentatively TRBD1 (5 bases). V lost 3 bases, J lost 7 bases, and 13 bases lay in between. From germline, CDR1 is LNHDA and CDR2 SQIVND (reference sequence). There are 14 residues in the CDR3. The CDR3 sequence: CASSIQGPEQPQHF. The CDR3 DNA sequence: TGTGCCAGTAGTATCCAGGGTCCCGAACAGCCCCAGCATTTT.

The rearrangement links TRBV28 to TRBJ2-2, with D maybe TRBD1 (6 bases). This CDR3 has 16 residues. Germline assignment: CDR1 MDHEN and CDR2 SYDVKM. V gave up 4 bases and J gave up 7 bases, with 19 bases separating them. The CDR3: CASSWLRQEKGGELFF. CDR3 nucleotides: TGTGCCAGCAGTTGGTTGAGACAGGAAAAGGGCGGGGAGCTGTTTTTT.

The chain uses TRBV5-1 and TRBJ1-3, with D possibly matching TRBD1 (5 bases). CDR1 and CDR2 (germline): SGHRS, YFSETQ. Trimming pared 2 bases from V and 3 bases from J, leaving 9 bases between. This CDR3 has 14 amino acids. Here the CDR3 reads CASSLGGDGNTIYF. The CDR3 DNA follows: TGCGCCAGCAGCTTAGGAGGGGATGGAAACACCATATATTTT. The entire variable domain, with the rest obtained from reference TRBV5-1 and TRBJ1-3, is as follows: KAGVTQTPRYLIKTRGQQVTLSCSPISGHRSVSWYQQTPGQGLQFLFEYFSETQRNKGNFPGRFSGRQFSNSRSEMNVSTLELGDSALYLCASSLGGDGNTIYFGEGSWLTVV.

J is TRBJ2-2 and V is TRBV6-2 or TRBV6-3; 12 bases match TRBD2. J lost 4 bases, V lost 4 bases, and 7 bases had no gene match. The CDR3 sequence is 17 residues long. Germline CDR1 MNHEY, CDR2 SVGEGT. The CDR3 is CASSLASGRAGTGELFF. CDR3 bases: TGTGCCAGCAGTTTGGCTAGCGGGAGGGCCGGCACCGGGGAGCTGTTTTTT.

The V call is TRBV6-1, the J call TRBJ2-2, with D hard to call. This CDR3 is 13 amino acids long. The germline CDR1 and CDR2 sequences are MNHNS and SASEGT. V dropped 3 bases and J dropped 6 bases, with 8 bases sitting between them. In DNA form, the CDR3 reads TGTGCCAGCAGTGAGGTAGATGCCGGGGAGCTGTTTTTT. This codes for CASSEVDAGELFF.

The genes are TRBV27 and TRBJ1-5, with 9 bases that match TRBD1. This CDR3 contains 17 residues. With V trimmed by 4 bases and J by 0 bases, 7 bases remained unmatched. CDR1 is MNHEY and CDR2 is SMNVEV in the germline V gene (reference sequence). The CDR3 DNA reads as TGTGCCAGCAGTTCCCGGACAGGGGACCTTAGCAATCAGCCCCAGCATTTT. It yields the protein CASSSRTGDLSNQPQHF.

In its sample, this clone was seen a few times. The V call is TRBV11-1, the J call TRBJ2-1; 11 nucleotides match TRBD2. V lost 6 bases to trimming and J lost 9 bases; unmatched junction nucleotides: 10. Germline-derived CDR1 and CDR2 are SGHAT and FQDESV (reference sequence). The CDR3 contains 15 residues. CDR3 coding DNA: TGTGCCAGCAGTCGTCGACTAGCGGGATCGGTTGAGCAGTTCTTC. Residues: CASSRRLAGSVEQFF.

V is TRBV19 and J is TRBJ2-7; weak D call: TRBD2 (5 bases). Trimming pared 5 bases from V and 6 bases from J, leaving 29 bases between. This CDR3 has 18 amino acids. Germline V gene sequence: CDR1 LNHDA, CDR2 SQIVND (reference sequence). CDR3 in amino acids: CASSVAGLLAWSIGEQYF. The DNA for the CDR3 is TGTGCCAGTAGTGTCGCGGGTCTACTTGCGTGGTCGATTGGCGAGCAGTACTTC. Supplemented by reference TRBV19 and TRBJ2-7, the full variable domain reads DGGITQSPKYLFRKEGQNVTLSCEQNLNHDAMYWYRQDPGQGLRLIYYSQIVNDFQKGDIAEGYSVSREKKESFPLTVTSAQKNPTAFYLCASSVAGLLAWSIGEQYFGPGTRLTVT.

This clone has just one count. The chain has TRBV6-6 and TRBJ2-1; TRBD2 agrees at 14 bases. The CDR3 extends over 15 amino acids. V trimming: 4 bases; J trimming: 9 bases; junction bases outside the gene matches: 5. The germline V gene has CDR1 MNHNY and CDR2 SVGAGI (reference sequence). The CDR3 reads CASSLGLAGEFEQFF. In nucleotides, the CDR3 is TGTGCCAGCAGTTTGGGACTAGCGGGAGAGTTTGAGCAGTTCTTC.

V gene TRBV19 combines with J gene TRBJ1-5; D possibly corresponds to TRBD1 (5 bases). This CDR3 is 15 amino acids long. Germline-derived CDR1 and CDR2 are LNHDA and SQIVND (reference sequence). Trimming pared 4 bases from V and 4 bases from J, leaving 14 bases between. The CDR3 sequence: CASSRAGMANQPQHF. CDR3 DNA: TGTGCCAGTAGTAGGGCAGGGATGGCAAATCAGCCCCAGCATTTT.

The chain couples TRBV10-3 to TRBJ2-7, with TRBD2 matching over 9 bases. This CDR3 has 15 amino acids. Losses at the gene ends were 7 bases for V and 7 bases for J; bases not matched to a gene: 14. CDR1 is ENHRY, CDR2 SYGVKD, per germline. The CDR3, as DNA: TGTGCCATCACGGGAGCGGGAGGCCCGGTTAGGGAGCAGTACTTC. Encoded protein: CAITGAGGPVREQYF.

This chain uses TRBV15 with TRBJ2-7, with a possible D match to TRBD2 (6 bases). V shed 0 bases and J shed 4 bases, with 22 bases lying between them. Germline-derived CDR1 and CDR2 are LNHNV and YYDKDF (reference sequence). The CDR3 totals 18 residues. As DNA, the CDR3 is TGTGCCACCAGCAGAGATGGGGCCTGGCAGGGAGGATTATACGAGCAGTACTTC. This translates into CATSRDGAWQGGLYEQYF.

This clone was recorded only once. The rearrangement links TRBV7-2 to TRBJ2-4, with D unclear. The V end was cut by 5 bases, the J end by 3 bases, with 17 bases between. The CDR3 has 16 residues. CDR1 SGHTA and CDR2 FQGNSA come from the germline V gene. Here the CDR3 DNA reads TGTGCCAGCAGCCGTCAAAAGGAGTTGATCAAAAACATTCAGTACTTC. Translated: CASSRQKELIKNIQYF.

CDR3 DNA sequence: TGCGCCAGCAGCTTGGCGGGGTTCTCTGGAAACACCATATATTTT. Protein: CASSLAGFSGNTIYF. V usage is TRBV5-1 and J usage is TRBJ1-3; D uncertain. The CDR3 runs to 15 residues. Germline V CDR1 and CDR2: SGHRS, YFSETQ. Trimming took 0 bases from V and 0 from J, leaving 7 bases between them.

The rearrangement joins TRBV11-2 to TRBJ2-2; 8 bases are a match to TRBD1. The germline gives CDR1 SGHAT, CDR2 FQNNGV. The length of the CDR3 is 16 residues. V shed 6 bases, J shed 6 bases, and the junction held 12 bases outside the gene matches. The chain's CDR3 is CASSPHPGQGPGELFF. The CDR3 DNA reads TGTGCCAGCAGTCCCCACCCCGGACAGGGCCCCGGGGAGCTGTTTTTT.

The CDR3 loop reads CASSPAGVGETQYF. The CDR3 coding sequence is TGTGCCAGCAGTCCCGCGGGGGTCGGAGAGACCCAGTACTTC. The rearrangement joins TRBV27 to TRBJ2-5; the match to TRBD2 covers 7 bases. Trimming at V came to 5 bases and at J to 4 bases, leaving 7 bases not matched to a gene. CDR1 is MNHEY, CDR2 SMNVEV, per germline (reference sequence). The CDR3 covers 14 residues.

The genes are TRBV30 and TRBJ1-1; D ambiguous. Trimming took 4 bases from V and 7 from J, leaving 19 bases between them. Germline CDR1 and CDR2: GTSNPN and SVGIG (reference sequence). This CDR3 spans 14 amino acids. Here the CDR3 DNA reads TGTGCCTGGACCCTGGGGAGGGTGGGTTATGAAGCTTTCTTT. Residues: CAWTLGRVGYEAFF.